This passage covers 14 T cell receptor beta chains from one sample sequenced in a study of breast tumors, draining lymph nodes, adjacent tissues. TCRdb reprocessed the multiplex PCR reads with MiXCR, giving one entry per CDR3 protein. This table has around 250,000 distinct CDR3 sequences, less than 35% appearing once. Samples came from axillary lymph nodes draining the breast cancer. The sequenced sample was axillary lymph node tissue. The receptors stem from a female donor with breast cancer. Some clones in this sample may be carry-over from other donors' samples.

This rearrangement joins TRBV10-3 to TRBJ2-5, with D possibly matching TRBD1 (6 bases). The V gene's germline CDR1 is ENHRY and CDR2 SYGVKD. V shed 6 bases and J shed 5 bases, with 34 bases lying between them. The CDR3 runs 20 residues. The CDR3: CAIRQPQGHTEAFSGETQYF. DNA for the CDR3: TGTGCCATCAGGCAGCCGCAGGGGCACACTGAAGCTTTCTCGGGGGAGACCCAGTACTTC.

Comment on this clonotype: This may stem from a read error, because a much larger clone lies one nucleotide away. This chain joins TRBV6-1 and TRBJ1-6; the D gene is possibly TRBD1 (6 bases). V was shortened by 5 bases and J by 6 bases, with 11 bases between the two germline ends. Looked up from germline, CDR1 is MNHNS and CDR2 is SASEGT. CDR3 size: 14 residues. In DNA form, the CDR3 reads TGTGCCAGCAGTCTGACAGGCCCTAATTCACCCCTCCACTTT. Its translation: CASSLTGPNSPLHF.

This clonotype was detected a few times. The rearrangement uses TRBV18 and TRBJ2-7, with TRBD2 matching over 9 bases. Germline CDR1 and CDR2: KGHSH and LQKENI. The CDR3 covers 15 residues. The V gene end was trimmed by 0 bases and the J gene end by 2 bases; junction bases not matched to a gene: 2. The CDR3: CASSPPAGGPYEQYF. As DNA, the CDR3 is TGTGCCAGCTCACCACCAGCGGGAGGACCCTACGAGCAGTACTTC.

This clonotype was seen repeatedly, ten times or more. The CDR3 DNA reads as TGTGCCAGCAGCCCCGCCCCCGATACGCAGTATTTT. It yields the protein CASSPAPDTQYF. V and J are TRBV7-9 and TRBJ2-3; D unresolved. This CDR3 is 12 amino acids long. Per germline, CDR1 SEHNR and CDR2 FQNEAQ (reference sequence). The V end was cut by 5 bases, the J end by 6 bases, with 9 bases between.

Regarding this clonotype: With a much larger clone just one base away, this may be a read error. The chain employs TRBV12-3 or TRBV12-4 and TRBJ2-5; no definite D call. CDR3 length: 13 amino acids. The germline V and J ends were trimmed by 6 bases and 5 bases, with 13 bases remaining between them. CDR3 bases: TGTGCCAGCAGAGCGCCCCTTCGGGAGACCCAGTACTTC. Translated: CASRAPLRETQYF.

With regard to this clonotype: The conserved final phenylalanine or tryptophan is absent from the CDR3, which likely points to a read error. The rearrangement links TRBV7-2 to TRBJ2-7; TRBD2 matches 10 bases. Trimming took 8 bases from V and 1 from J; bases not matched to a gene: 5. Looked up from germline, CDR1 is SGHTA and CDR2 is FQGNSA. The CDR3 totals 14 residues. The CDR3 spells CASRPSGGSYEQYH. CDR3 sequence (DNA): TGTGCCAGCCGTCCTAGCGGGGGATCCTACGAGCAGTACCAC.

The chain has TRBV12-3 or TRBV12-4 and TRBJ1-6; D is perhaps TRBD1 (5 bases). This CDR3 is 17 amino acids long. Between the trimmed V and J ends, which lost 7 bases and 2 bases, there was a span of 18 bases. This chain's CDR3 is CASTVGLAGAYNSPLHF. The CDR3 DNA reads TGTGCCAGCACCGTGGGACTAGCGGGGGCCTATAATTCACCCCTCCACTTT.

The table lists this clonotype with a few counts. The rearrangement joins TRBV6-5 to TRBJ2-1; D call uncertain. The V end lost 0 bases, the J end lost 2 bases, and 11 bases lay between the germline ends. This CDR3 comprises 16 residues. CDR1 MNHEY and CDR2 SVGAGI come from the germline V gene. The CDR3 nucleotides are TGTGCCAGCAGTTACTCGGTGGGGTCGCCCTACAATGAGCAGTTCTTC. This translates into CASSYSVGSPYNEQFF.

This chain joins TRBV25-1 and TRBJ2-3, with D possibly called TRBD1 or TRBD2 (5 bases each). Germline-derived CDR1 and CDR2 are MGHDK and SYGVNS. This CDR3 comprises 15 residues. V dropped 0 bases and J dropped 4 bases, with 11 bases sitting between them. The CDR3 is CASSEYIRGADTQYF. The CDR3 bases are TGTGCCAGCAGTGAATATATTCGGGGCGCAGATACGCAGTATTTT.

This rearrangement joins TRBV7-3 to TRBJ2-7, with TRBD2 as a possible D gene (6 bases). Germline lookup yields CDR1 SGHTA and CDR2 FQGTGA. The CDR3 has 14 residues. V was trimmed by 2 bases and J by 6 bases, leaving 14 bases between them. The CDR3 here is CASSLAGSSTEQYF. The CDR3 coding sequence is TGTGCCAGCAGCTTAGCGGGGTCGAGTACCGAGCAGTACTTC.

This clonotype was seen repeatedly, ten times or more. This rearrangement joins TRBV20-1 to TRBJ2-7; D may match TRBD1 or TRBD2 (7 bases each). The CDR3 is made up of 14 amino acids. The germline V gene has CDR1 DFQATT and CDR2 SNEGSKA (reference sequence). Trimming took off 5 bases at V and 2 bases at J, with 16 bases between the two ends. The CDR3 DNA reads as TGCAGTGCTTTGGGGGCAGGGGGGGCCTACGAGCAGTACTTC. Translated: CSALGAGGAYEQYF.

In its sample, this clonotype was seen many times. The V call is TRBV20-1, the J call TRBJ2-7, with no clear D. CDR3 size: 12 residues. V lost 0 bases and J lost 12, with 15 bases in between. Germline lookup yields CDR1 DFQATT and CDR2 SNEGSKA (reference sequence). In DNA form, the CDR3 reads TGCAGTGCTAGAGACCCCACGGGCCCCGCGTACTTC. Protein: CSARDPTGPAYF.

Ten or more counts support this clonotype. This chain joins TRBV7-2 and TRBJ1-2; weak D call: TRBD1 (6 bases). Trimming took off 5 bases at V and 1 base at J, with 11 bases between the two ends. Germline V CDR1 and CDR2: SGHTA, FQGNSA. The CDR3 runs to 14 residues. As DNA, the CDR3 is TGTGCCAGCAGCCGGACAGCTATTAACTATGGCTACACCTTC. Translating gives CASSRTAINYGYTF.

In its sample, this clonotype was seen many times. CDR3 protein: CASSLSSVGTQYF. CDR3 DNA: TGCGCCAGCAGCTTGTCGAGTGTAGGGACCCAGTACTTC. V gene TRBV5-1 combines with J gene TRBJ2-5, with D hard to call. V was clipped by 1 base and J by 7 bases, with 11 bases between them. The germline V gene has CDR1 SGHRS and CDR2 YFSETQ. The CDR3 length is 13 residues.